This T cell receptor beta chain is from a study of cytomegalovirus exposure and HLA in healthy donors. About the research overall: The same platform used for the roughly 610 first-cohort repertoires was also used for the roughly 130 validation repertoires, as a later analysis reported.

Study observations and caveats: That first-cohort TCR clusters tended to co-occur in the 95 to 150 validation repertoires was found in a later analysis.

Comments on this clone: Its target is not known.

Sequencing was performed with immunoSEQ multiplex PCR; in TCRdb, only in-frame clones are kept and a portion is missing. Seen here are some 140,000 clones, roughly 87% observed once, and the top ten hold about 10%. This clonotype originated in a woman younger than 35 in good health and CMV-seropositive. The sample consisted of PBMCs.

As DNA, the CDR3 is TGTGCCAGTATTCCCCAGACAGGACCCTATAATTCACCCCTCCACTTT. It yields the protein CASIPQTGPYNSPLHF. This chain joins TRBV19 and TRBJ1-6; a possible D gene is TRBD1 (6 bases). Germline CDR1 LNHDA, CDR2 SQIVND (reference sequence). With 7 bases removed from V and 2 bases from J, the gap between germline ends came to 15 bases. The CDR3 covers 16 residues.